This T cell receptor beta chain was identified in a study of blood T cell repertoires in COVID-19. Two negative PCRs, clearance, or symptom resolution had been documented for recovered Cohort 3 donors. Sequencing was performed with immunoSEQ multiplex PCR; in TCRdb, only in-frame clones are kept and a portion is missing. The data show roughly 330,000 clones, around 87% seen once. The CDR3 runs 15 residues. Trimming removed 5 bases from V and 1 base from J, with 14 bases in between. Germline V gene sequence: CDR1 SEHNR, CDR2 FQNEAQ (reference sequence). This TCR was recovered from a woman aged 25 to 39 who had recovered from COVID-19. The sample consisted of PBMCs or T cells enriched from blood (not recorded which). The chain links TRBV7-9 to TRBJ1-1; a possible D gene is TRBD1 (6 bases). The CDR3 is CASSPFRGPNTEAFF. In DNA form, the CDR3 reads TGTGCCAGCAGCCCGTTCAGGGGACCGAACACTGAAGCTTTCTTT.